This T cell receptor (beta chain) was sequenced in a study of T cell responses to AZD1222 COVID-19 vaccine. Whole-study results and caveats: Just six AZD1222 recipients tested seropositive at baseline. With two AZD1222 doses given, Spike-specific TCR breadth and depth both rose. Dominant at 160-218 and 743-854, vaccine-associated CD4 TCRs also spanned spike.

Repertoires were generated with immunoSEQ multiplex PCR, while TCRdb's copy carries only in-frame clones and drops some. In the table there are 150,000 to 180,000 clones, roughly nine tenths of which are singletons. Turning to this clone: Its antigen remains unidentified.

Germline CDR1 is MGHDK and CDR2 is SYGVNS. Trimming took 4 bases from V and 1 from J; bases not matched to a gene: 4. CDR3 length equals 15 residues. This clonotype originated in an adult in good health. Sequencing was performed on peripheral blood, taken on day 0 of AZD1222 vaccination. This rearrangement joins TRBV25-1 to TRBJ2-7, with 10 bases aligning to TRBD2. CDR3 loop: CASSVRTSGSYEQYF. The CDR3 nucleotides read TGTGCCAGCAGTGTGCGGACTAGCGGTTCCTACGAGCAGTACTTC.